This entry is about one TCR beta chain. The antigen is unknown. V gave up 3 bases and J gave up 6 bases, with 11 bases separating them. Germline V gives CDR1 SGHRS, CDR2 YFSETQ. This CDR3 has 13 amino acids. The data originate from a study of T cells and Merkel cell carcinoma outcomes. General observations from the study: Repertoire plus T-cell density reportedly predicted Merkel cell carcinoma outcomes.

The method was immunoSEQ multiplex PCR; TCRdb's version includes in-frame clones alone and lacks a portion of them. The repertoire holds fewer than 20,000 clones, more than 80% seen once, with 9% in the top ten. The chain couples TRBV5-1 to TRBJ2-3, with D unresolved. The sequencing sample was made of tumor tissue from Merkel cell carcinoma. This TCR came from a human donor with Merkel cell carcinoma. CDR3 sequence: CASSSGPSDTQYF. CDR3 bases: TGCGCCAGCAGCTCAGGTCCCTCTGATACGCAGTATTTT. The entire variable domain, with the rest obtained from reference TRBV5-1 and TRBJ2-3, is as follows: KAGVTQTPRYLIKTRGQQVTLSCSPISGHRSVSWYQQTPGQGLQFLFEYFSETQRNKGNFPGRFSGRQFSNSRSEMNVSTLELGDSALYLCASSSGPSDTQYFGPGTRLTVL.